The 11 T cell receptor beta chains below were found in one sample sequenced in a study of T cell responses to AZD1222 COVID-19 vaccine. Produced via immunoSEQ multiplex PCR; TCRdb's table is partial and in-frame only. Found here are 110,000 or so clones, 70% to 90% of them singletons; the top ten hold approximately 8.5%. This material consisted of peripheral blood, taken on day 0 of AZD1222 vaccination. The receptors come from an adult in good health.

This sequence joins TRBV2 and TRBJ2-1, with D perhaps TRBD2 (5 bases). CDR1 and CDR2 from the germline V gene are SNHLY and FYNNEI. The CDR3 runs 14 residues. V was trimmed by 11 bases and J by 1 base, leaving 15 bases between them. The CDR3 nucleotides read TGTGCCGAGAACGGGGTCCGGTCCTACAATGAGCAGTTCTTC. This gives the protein CAENGVRSYNEQFF. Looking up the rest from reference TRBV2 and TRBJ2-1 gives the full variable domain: EPEVTQTPSHQVTQMGQEVILRCVPISNHLYFYWYRQILGQKVEFLVSFYNNEISEKSEIFDDQFSVERPDGSNFTLKIRSTKLEDSAMYFCAENGVRSYNEQFFGPGTRLTVL.

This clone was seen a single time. The chain's CDR3 is CASSSPGGYYGYTF. The CDR3 nucleotides read TGTGCCAGCAGTTCCCCAGGGGGGTACTATGGCTACACCTTC. The chain carries TRBV6-5 and TRBJ1-2, with 7 bases that match TRBD1. Germline-derived CDR1 and CDR2 are MNHEY and SVGAGI. J gave up 3 bases and V 4 bases, and 5 bases lay outside the gene matches. The CDR3 loop spans 14 amino acids.

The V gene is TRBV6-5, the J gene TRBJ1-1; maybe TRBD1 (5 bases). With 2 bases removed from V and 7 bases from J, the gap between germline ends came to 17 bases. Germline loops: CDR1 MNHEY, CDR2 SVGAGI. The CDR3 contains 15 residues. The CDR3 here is CASSYQASTRGEAFF. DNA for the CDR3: TGTGCCAGCAGTTACCAGGCCTCCACGAGGGGTGAAGCTTTCTTT.

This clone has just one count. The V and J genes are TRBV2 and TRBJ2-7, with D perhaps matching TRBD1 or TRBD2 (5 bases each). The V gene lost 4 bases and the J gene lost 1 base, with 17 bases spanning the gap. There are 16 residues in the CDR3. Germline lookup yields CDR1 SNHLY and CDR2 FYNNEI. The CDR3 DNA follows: TGTGCCAGCAGTGGGACTCTCAGGGTTGGATCCTACGAGCAGTACTTC. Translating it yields CASSGTLRVGSYEQYF.

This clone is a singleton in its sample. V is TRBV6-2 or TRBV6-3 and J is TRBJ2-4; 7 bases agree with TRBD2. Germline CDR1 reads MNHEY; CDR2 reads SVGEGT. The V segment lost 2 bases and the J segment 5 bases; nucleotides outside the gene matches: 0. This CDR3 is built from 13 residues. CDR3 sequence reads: CASSYLAENIQYF. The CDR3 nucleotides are TGTGCCAGCAGTTACCTAGCGGAAAACATTCAGTACTTC.

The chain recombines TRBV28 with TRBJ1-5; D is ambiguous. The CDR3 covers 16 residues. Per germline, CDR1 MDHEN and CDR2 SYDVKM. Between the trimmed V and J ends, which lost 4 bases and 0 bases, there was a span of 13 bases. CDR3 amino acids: CASSSPSDYSNQPQHF. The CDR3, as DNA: TGTGCCAGCAGTTCCCCCTCCGATTATAGCAATCAGCCCCAGCATTTT.

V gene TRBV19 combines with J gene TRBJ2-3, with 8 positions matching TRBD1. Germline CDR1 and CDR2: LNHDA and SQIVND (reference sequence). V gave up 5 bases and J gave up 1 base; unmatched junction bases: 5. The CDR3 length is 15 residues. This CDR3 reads CASSSTGQGTDTQYF. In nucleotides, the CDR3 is TGTGCCAGTAGTTCTACGGGACAGGGCACAGATACGCAGTATTTT.

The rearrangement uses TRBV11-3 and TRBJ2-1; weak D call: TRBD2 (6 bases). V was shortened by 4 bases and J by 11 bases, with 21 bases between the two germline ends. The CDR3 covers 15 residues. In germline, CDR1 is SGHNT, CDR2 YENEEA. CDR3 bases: TGTGCCAGCAGCTCGACCAACGCGGGGACGACCAAGCAGTTCTTC. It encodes CASSSTNAGTTKQFF.

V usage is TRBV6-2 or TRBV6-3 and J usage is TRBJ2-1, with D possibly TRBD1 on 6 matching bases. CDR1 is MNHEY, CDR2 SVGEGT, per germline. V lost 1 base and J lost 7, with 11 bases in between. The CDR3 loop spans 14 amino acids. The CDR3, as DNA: TGTGCCAGCAGTTACTTACAGGGTTTGAATGAGCAGTTCTTC. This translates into CASSYLQGLNEQFF.

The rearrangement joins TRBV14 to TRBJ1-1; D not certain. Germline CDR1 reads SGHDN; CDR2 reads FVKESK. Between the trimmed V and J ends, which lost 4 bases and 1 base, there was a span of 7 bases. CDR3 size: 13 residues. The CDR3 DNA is TGTGCCAGCAGCCCCGACGGGAACACTGAAGCTTTCTTT. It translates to CASSPDGNTEAFF.

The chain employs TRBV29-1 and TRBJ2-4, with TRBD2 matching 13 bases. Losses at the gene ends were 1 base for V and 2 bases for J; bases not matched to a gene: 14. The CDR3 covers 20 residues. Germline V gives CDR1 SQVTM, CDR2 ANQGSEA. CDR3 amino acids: CSVEGIRELAGGPTKNIQYF. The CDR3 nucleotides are TGCAGCGTTGAAGGAATTAGGGAACTAGCGGGAGGGCCGACCAAAAACATTCAGTACTTC. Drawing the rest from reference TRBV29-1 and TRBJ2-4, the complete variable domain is SAVISQKPSRDICQRGTSLTIQCQVDSQVTMMFWYRQQPGQSLTLIATANQGSEATYESGFVIDKFPISRPNLTFSTLTVSNMSPEDSSIYLCSVEGIRELAGGPTKNIQYFGAGTRLSVL.